This TCR beta chain is from a study of OX40 agonist ivuxolimab in advanced cancers. Per germline, CDR1 LNHDA and CDR2 SQIVND (reference sequence). With V trimmed by 8 bases and J by 5 bases, 6 bases remained unmatched. The CDR3 has 14 amino acids. Measured with immunoSEQ multiplex PCR; TCRdb has only the in-frame clones, and not every one. The sample shows tens of thousands of clones, 75% to 95% of them seen only once. Points from the study as a whole: Determination of antigen specificity was not performed for the expanded peripheral T cells.

Regarding this clone: The antigen is unknown.

The sequence was collected from an adult with an advanced solid tumor such as melanoma, head and neck, liver or kidney cancer. The rearrangement joins TRBV19 to TRBJ1-6; 7 bases map to TRBD1. The material sequenced was CD4+ or CD8+ T cells sorted from blood, taken in a trial of the OX40 agonist ivuxolimab. The CDR3 region is CASRDSPNNSPLHF. CDR3 in DNA: TGTGCCAGTCGGGACAGCCCCAATAATTCACCCCTCCACTTT.